The 15 T cell receptor beta chains below were found in one sample sequenced in a study of CD8+CD57+ T cells in acquired aplastic anemia. By flow cytometry, patients selected for sequencing had shown an expansion of CD8+CD57+ cells. Profiling of TCR beta VDJ combinations and CDR3 sequences used genomic DNA as template. From the reads, TCRdb called clonotypes with MiXCR, one entry per CDR3 protein. The sample lists hundreds of thousands of distinct CDR3 sequences, more than 25% seen once, with roughly 0.89% in the top ten. Sequencing used sorted CD4+, CD8+, or CD8+CD57+ T cells (not recorded which) from PBMCs. The receptors stem from a human donor with aplastic anemia.

At least ten counts were recorded for this clonotype. The chain has TRBV29-1 and TRBJ2-2; a possible D gene is TRBD1 (6 bases). Trimming stripped 3 bases from V and 1 base from J, with 9 bases between. The CDR3 totals 14 residues. Germline V gives CDR1 SQVTM, CDR2 ANQGSEA. This chain's CDR3 is CSVDGQKNTGELFF. The DNA for the CDR3 is TGCAGCGTTGATGGACAGAAGAACACCGGGGAGCTGTTTTTT.

This clonotype was seen only a few times. This chain uses TRBV7-9 with TRBJ1-4, with 8 bases fitting TRBD1. Germline V lookup: CDR1 SEHNR, CDR2 FQNEAQ (reference sequence). The CDR3 has 15 amino acids. J gave up 7 bases and V 1 base, and 5 bases lay outside the gene matches. CDR3 protein: CASSLVPDRAEKLFF. As DNA, the CDR3 is TGTGCCAGCAGCTTAGTACCGGACAGGGCTGAAAAACTGTTTTTT.

This clonotype was recorded a few times. This chain links TRBV28 with TRBJ1-1, with D maybe TRBD1 (5 bases). V dropped 5 bases and J dropped 1 base, with 11 bases sitting between them. Germline CDR1 and CDR2: MDHEN and SYDVKM. The CDR3 runs 14 residues. The CDR3 here is CASSLYGGNTEAFF. In nucleotides, the CDR3 is TGTGCCAGCAGTCTATACGGGGGGAACACTGAAGCTTTCTTT.

This clonotype has only a few counts. The J gene is TRBJ2-7, the V gene TRBV6-5; the D is unclear. There are 17 residues in the CDR3. The V gene's germline CDR1 is MNHEY and CDR2 SVGAGI. Deletions cut 0 bases from V and 3 bases from J, with 18 bases between. DNA for the CDR3: TGTGCCAGCAGTTACTCGATGGGCATAGGGTCTAACTACGAGCAGTACTTC. Protein product: CASSYSMGIGSNYEQYF.

The chain joins TRBV24-1 to TRBJ1-1; a possible D gene is TRBD1 (6 bases). CDR3 length: 12 residues. Looked up from germline, CDR1 is KGHDR and CDR2 is SFDVKD. Trimming cost V 12 bases and J 4 bases, with 14 bases left between them. CDR3 nucleotides: TGTGCCTCTACAGGGATGGGCACTGAAGCTTTCTTT. It is translated as CASTGMGTEAFF.

The V and J genes are TRBV19 and TRBJ2-3; tentatively, D is TRBD2 (5 bases). From germline, CDR1 is LNHDA and CDR2 SQIVND (reference sequence). This CDR3 spans 17 amino acids. Trimming took 10 bases from V and 0 from J, leaving 23 bases between them. The CDR3 nucleotides are TGTGCCATCGGACCCAGAGGGAAAAGTGCTAGCACAGATACGCAGTATTTT. Amino acids: CAIGPRGKSASTDTQYF. The whole variable domain, filled in from reference TRBV19 and TRBJ2-3, reads DGGITQSPKYLFRKEGQNVTLSCEQNLNHDAMYWYRQDPGQGLRLIYYSQIVNDFQKGDIAEGYSVSREKKESFPLTVTSAQKNPTAFYLCAIGPRGKSASTDTQYFGPGTRLTVL.

The chain is built from TRBV27 and TRBJ2-7, with 9 bases matching TRBD1. The ends lost 6 bases at V and 2 bases at J; junction bases unmatched: 5. This CDR3 contains 14 residues. Germline lookup yields CDR1 MNHEY and CDR2 SMNVEV (reference sequence). This chain's CDR3 is CASRKQGAAYEQYF. The CDR3 DNA follows: TGTGCCAGCAGAAAACAGGGGGCAGCCTACGAGCAGTACTTC.

The V and J genes are TRBV24-1 and TRBJ1-1, with 7 bases that match TRBD1. The CDR3 has 17 residues. Looked up from germline, CDR1 is KGHDR and CDR2 is SFDVKD. V lost 11 bases and J lost 1; bases outside the gene matches: 18. CDR3 in amino acids: CASSTTGSSLANTEAFF. The CDR3 region has the DNA TGTGCCAGCAGCACGACAGGGTCTAGTTTGGCGAACACTGAAGCTTTCTTT.

The rearrangement joins TRBV10-1 to TRBJ2-3; the D is unclear. V lost 6 bases and J 10 bases, leaving 14 bases between the germline ends. The length of the CDR3 is 12 residues. CDR1 WNHNN and CDR2 SYGVQD come from the germline V gene (reference sequence). The CDR3 nucleotides read TGCGCCAGCAGCTCAGCTGGGGATGCGCAGTATTTT. Protein sequence: CASSSAGDAQYF.

This clonotype was detected only a few times. The chain is built from TRBV19 and TRBJ2-2; D possibly corresponds to TRBD1 (6 bases). Germline V gene data show CDR1 as LNHDA and CDR2 as SQIVND (reference sequence). Deletions cut 3 bases from V and 6 bases from J, with 14 bases between. The CDR3 is made up of 15 amino acids. CDR3: CASSMGAAPSGELFF. The CDR3 DNA reads as TGTGCCAGTAGTATGGGGGCCGCGCCCTCCGGGGAGCTGTTTTTT. Full variable domain (outside the CDR3, taken from reference TRBV19 and TRBJ2-2): DGGITQSPKYLFRKEGQNVTLSCEQNLNHDAMYWYRQDPGQGLRLIYYSQIVNDFQKGDIAEGYSVSREKKESFPLTVTSAQKNPTAFYLCASSMGAAPSGELFFGEGSRLTVL.

The chain combines TRBV7-9 with TRBJ2-7; 12 nucleotides match TRBD2. Germline CDR1 and CDR2: SEHNR and FQNEAQ (reference sequence). The V gene end was trimmed by 9 bases and the J gene end by 2 bases; junction bases not matched to a gene: 8. The CDR3 totals 15 residues. In DNA, the CDR3 is TGTGCCAGGAATCTAGCGGGAGGGAATCCCTACGAGCAGTACTTC. This gives the protein CARNLAGGNPYEQYF.

The chain has TRBV6-5 and TRBJ2-5; no clear D gene. Germline CDR1 is MNHEY and CDR2 is SVGAGI. V dropped 4 bases and J dropped 0 bases, with 12 bases sitting between them. This CDR3 has 15 residues. For the CDR3, the DNA is TGTGCCAGCAGTTCGAGACTGGCTTACCAAGAGACCCAGTACTTC. Its translation is CASSSRLAYQETQYF.

This clonotype has ten or more counts. The rearrangement links TRBV7-3 to TRBJ1-2; D gene uncertain. CDR3 length: 13 residues. With 6 bases removed from V and 5 bases from J, the gap between germline ends came to 13 bases. Germline assignment: CDR1 SGHTA and CDR2 FQGTGA. CDR3 amino acids: CASSPGFPYGYTF. CDR3 DNA: TGTGCCAGCAGTCCGGGATTTCCTTATGGCTACACCTTC.

V gene TRBV5-1 combines with J gene TRBJ2-1; 9 bases align to TRBD1. After removal of 0 bases from V and 8 bases from J, the junction contained 6 bases not matched to a gene. Germline values: CDR1 SGHRS, CDR2 YFSETQ. This CDR3 is built from 15 residues. This CDR3 reads CASSLGGQGYHEQFF. The CDR3 coding sequence is TGCGCCAGCAGCTTGGGTGGACAGGGGTACCATGAGCAGTTCTTC.

The chain links TRBV7-8 to TRBJ1-2; 9 bases agree with TRBD1. This CDR3 has 15 residues. Germline CDR1 is SGHVS and CDR2 is FQNEAQ. The V and J ends lost 4 bases and 4 bases, in that order; junction bases with no gene match: 7. CDR3 nucleotide sequence: TGTGCCAGCAGCTACGGACAGGGGAGGGGCTATGGCTACACCTTC. Amino acids: CASSYGQGRGYGYTF. Filled out from reference TRBV7-8 and TRBJ1-2, the complete variable domain reads GAGVSQSPRYKVAKRGQDVALRCDPISGHVSLFWYQQALGQGPEFLTYFQNEAQLDKSGLPSDRFFAERPEGSVSTLKIQRTQQEDSAVYLCASSYGQGRGYGYTFGSGTRLTVV.